These 24 T cell receptor beta chains share one sample of origin, sequenced in a study of identical twins. TCRdb called the 5' RACE reads again in MiXCR, with one record for every CDR3 protein. This sample has about 470,000 distinct CDR3 sequences, with 24% found just once. This sample also appeared in a second study, on T cells expressing NK-cell markers.

The sequencing sample was made of CD4+ T cells sorted from blood. These receptors were taken from a woman aged 18 to 35 in good health.

A few counts support this clonotype. This chain connects TRBV18 to TRBJ2-1; D is unresolved. The CDR3 totals 13 residues. V shed 6 bases and J shed 5 bases, with 11 bases lying between them. Germline V lookup: CDR1 KGHSH, CDR2 LQKENI. The CDR3: CASSVTADNEQFF. The CDR3 DNA reads TGTGCCAGCTCGGTCACGGCGGACAATGAGCAGTTCTTC.

This clonotype has a count of ten or more. The DNA of the CDR3 is TGTGCCACCAGCAGAGCCTCGACTCGACCCCGTTACCATGAGCAGTTCTTC. Residues: CATSRASTRPRYHEQFF. The chain combines TRBV15 with TRBJ2-1, with D unresolved. CDR1 is LNHNV, CDR2 YYDKDF, per germline (reference sequence). This CDR3 has 17 amino acids. V was shortened by 1 base and J by 8 bases, with 21 bases between the two germline ends.

CDR3 in DNA: TGTGCCAGCAGCCCCAGAGGACGGGCGGGGGCTGAAGCTTTCTTT. Residues: CASSPRGRAGAEAFF. The chain recombines TRBV9 with TRBJ1-1, with D tentatively TRBD1 (5 bases). V was cut by 4 bases and J by 6 bases, with 19 bases left in between. The CDR3 is made up of 15 amino acids. CDR1 and CDR2 from the germline V gene are SGDLS and YYNGEE.

This chain connects TRBV2 to TRBJ2-1; D remains unclear. Trimming shortened V by 8 bases and J by 0 bases, and 8 bases separated the two germline ends. The CDR3 has 13 residues. Per germline, CDR1 SNHLY and CDR2 FYNNEI. Here the CDR3 DNA reads TGTGCCAGCGATTCCAGCTCCTACAATGAGCAGTTCTTC. Protein product: CASDSSSYNEQFF.

This clonotype came up a few times. The gene calls are TRBV20-1 and TRBJ2-1; D perhaps matches TRBD2 (6 bases). The V end lost 3 bases, the J end lost 2 bases, and 14 bases lay between the germline ends. The CDR3 spans 15 residues. In germline, CDR1 is DFQATT, CDR2 SNEGSKA (reference sequence). This CDR3 reads CSARLRGAPYNEQFF. DNA for the CDR3: TGCAGTGCTAGGCTCCGCGGGGCCCCCTACAATGAGCAGTTCTTC.

The rearrangement links TRBV6-6 to TRBJ1-4; TRBD1 matches at 10 bases. Germline assignment: CDR1 MNHNY and CDR2 SVGAGI (reference sequence). The CDR3 is 13 amino acids. The V and J ends lost 10 bases and 9 bases, in that order; junction bases with no gene match: 8. Here the CDR3 reads CATSGTGEKKLFF. The CDR3 region has the DNA TGTGCCACCTCCGGGACAGGGGAGAAAAAACTGTTTTTT.

The chain employs TRBV5-5 and TRBJ2-7, with D possibly being TRBD1 (6 bases). The germline V gene encodes CDR1 SGHKS and CDR2 YYEKEE (reference sequence). Trimming stripped 2 bases from V and 1 base from J, with 10 bases between. This CDR3 has 14 amino acids. For the CDR3, the DNA is TGTGCCAGCAGCTTTACACAGGGTTCCTACGAGCAGTACTTC. It encodes CASSFTQGSYEQYF.

CDR3 sequence (DNA): TGCGCCAGCAGCTTAGGACTAGCGGGGGGGCAAGATGAGCAGTTCTTC. Its translation: CASSLGLAGGQDEQFF. The chain couples TRBV5-1 to TRBJ2-1; 15 bases match TRBD2. Germline-derived CDR1 and CDR2 are SGHRS and YFSETQ. The CDR3 consists of 16 residues. V was clipped by 2 bases and J by 8 bases; unmatched bases: 5.

The chain links TRBV2 to TRBJ1-4; 9 bases are a match to TRBD1. The CDR3 length is 14 residues. From germline, CDR1 is SNHLY and CDR2 FYNNEI. V was pared by 10 bases and J by 7 bases, with 10 bases of the junction left unmatched. The CDR3 coding sequence is TGTGCCACTTCTCCCCGGGACAGGGTTGAAAAACTGTTTTTT. Translated, it gives CATSPRDRVEKLFF.

This clonotype was found a few times. The chain joins TRBV7-6 to TRBJ2-3; TRBD1 might be the D (6 bases). The CDR3 length is 18 residues. V was trimmed by 2 bases and J by 2 bases, leaving 20 bases between them. From germline, CDR1 is SGHVS and CDR2 FNYEAQ. The chain's CDR3 is CASSLQVALGGNTDTQYF. In DNA, the CDR3 is TGTGCCAGCAGCTTACAAGTGGCACTAGGGGGAAACACAGATACGCAGTATTTT.

CDR3 sequence reads: CATSRDPRTGELFF. In nucleotides, the CDR3 is TGTGCCACCAGCAGAGATCCCCGGACCGGGGAGCTGTTTTTT. The V gene is TRBV15, the J gene TRBJ2-2; no definite D call. Germline V gives CDR1 LNHNV, CDR2 YYDKDF (reference sequence). The CDR3 contains 14 residues. V was pared by 0 bases and J by 5 bases, with 7 bases between.

V usage is TRBV9 and J usage is TRBJ2-1, with 8 bases identical to TRBD2. Germline V CDR1 and CDR2: SGDLS, YYNGEE. This CDR3 region has 17 residues. With V trimmed by 2 bases and J by 6 bases, 13 bases remained unmatched. The CDR3 bases are TGTGCCAGCAGCGTCTGGGTTCCCGGGACTAGTCTCAATGAGCAGTTCTTC. It specifies CASSVWVPGTSLNEQFF.

The chain combines TRBV5-4 with TRBJ2-3; 10 bases align to TRBD2. The germline V gene has CDR1 SGHNT and CDR2 YYREEE (reference sequence). The CDR3 covers 14 residues. V was clipped by 3 bases and J by 5 bases; unmatched bases: 3. This CDR3 is CASSSRTSGDTQYF. In DNA form, the CDR3 reads TGTGCCAGCAGCTCCCGGACTAGCGGAGATACGCAGTATTTT.

V and J are TRBV7-3 and TRBJ2-3; D remains unclear. The CDR3 consists of 14 residues. Trimming removed 5 bases at V and 6 bases at J, with 15 bases between. The germline gives CDR1 SGHTA, CDR2 FQGTGA. The chain's CDR3 is CASSMTLREDTQYF. The DNA for the CDR3 is TGTGCCAGCAGCATGACACTGAGAGAGGATACGCAGTATTTT.

This clonotype was seen only a few times. V usage is TRBV4-3 and J usage is TRBJ2-5, with D possibly TRBD1 on 5 matching bases. With 0 bases removed from V and 1 base from J, the gap between germline ends came to 12 bases. The germline V gene encodes CDR1 LGHNA and CDR2 YSLEER. The CDR3 runs 16 residues. The CDR3 DNA is TGCGCCAGCAGCCAAGATCTCAGGGTGCTCCAAGAGACCCAGTACTTC. This encodes CASSQDLRVLQETQYF.

The CDR3 region has the DNA TGTGCCGATACTTATGCAGGCTATGGCTACACCTTC. Protein product: CADTYAGYGYTF. The chain is built from TRBV12-3 or TRBV12-4 and TRBJ1-2; D ambiguous. The germline V and J ends were trimmed by 11 bases and 4 bases, with 14 bases remaining between them. The CDR3 sequence is 12 residues long.

This clonotype turned up a few times. The genes are TRBV7-2 and TRBJ2-7; D gene uncertain. Germline V lookup: CDR1 SGHTA, CDR2 FQGNSA. This CDR3 is built from 14 residues. Trimming took 0 bases from V and 4 from J, leaving 10 bases between them. CDR3 amino acids: CASSLASAAYEQYF. Here the CDR3 DNA reads TGTGCCAGCAGCTTAGCATCGGCGGCTTACGAGCAGTACTTC.

The V gene is TRBV10-3, the J gene TRBJ2-1, with a possible D match to TRBD2 (5 bases). Trimming left V 11 bases short and J 0 bases short, with 20 bases between. CDR1 and CDR2 from the germline V gene are ENHRY and SYGVKD. This CDR3 has 16 residues. CDR3 bases: TGTGCCTCCAATGGAAGGAGCGGAGACTCCTACAATGAGCAGTTCTTC. Protein: CASNGRSGDSYNEQFF.

V gene TRBV7-6 combines with J gene TRBJ2-1; D perhaps matches TRBD2 (6 bases). This CDR3 has 14 residues. The V gene lost 1 base and the J gene lost 7 bases, with 11 bases spanning the gap. The germline V gene encodes CDR1 SGHVS and CDR2 FNYEAQ. The chain's CDR3 is CASSLGDFVNEQFF. The CDR3 nucleotides are TGTGCCAGCAGCTTAGGGGACTTCGTAAATGAGCAGTTCTTC.

This rearrangement joins TRBV3-1 to TRBJ2-3; D unresolved. V lost 1 base and J 0 bases, leaving 2 bases between the germline ends. In germline, CDR1 is LGHDT, CDR2 YNNKEL (reference sequence). The CDR3 consists of 13 residues. The CDR3 DNA follows: TGTGCCAGCAGCCAAGTGAGCACAGATACGCAGTATTTT. Protein sequence: CASSQVSTDTQYF.

The chain is built from TRBV20-1 and TRBJ2-7; 11 bases line up with TRBD2. This CDR3 contains 13 residues. Germline CDR1 and CDR2: DFQATT and SNEGSKA (reference sequence). V lost 6 bases and J lost 4; bases outside the gene matches: 5. CDR3 sequence reads: CSATLAGVYEQYF. CDR3 DNA sequence: TGCAGTGCCACACTAGCGGGGGTGTACGAGCAGTACTTC.

The chain recombines TRBV7-2 with TRBJ2-7; TRBD1 aligns across 8 bases. The germline CDR1 and CDR2 sequences are SGHTA and FQGNSA. V gave up 4 bases and J gave up 6 bases; unmatched junction bases: 11. CDR3 length: 15 residues. CDR3 protein: CASSSPRGQAGEQYF. In DNA, the CDR3 is TGTGCCAGCAGCTCCCCCAGGGGACAGGCAGGCGAGCAGTACTTC.

This clonotype was found once. The chain employs TRBV29-1 and TRBJ2-7; the D call may be TRBD1 or TRBD2 (5 bases each). Germline CDR1 SQVTM, CDR2 ANQGSEA. This CDR3 region has 13 residues. The germline V and J ends were trimmed by 7 bases and 2 bases, with 15 bases remaining between them. CDR3 sequence reads: CSAGKGTTYEQYF. CDR3 DNA: TGCAGCGCTGGAAAAGGGACCACCTACGAGCAGTACTTC.

V and J are TRBV4-3 and TRBJ2-2; 10 bases match TRBD2. V dropped 4 bases and J dropped 2; count of bases not matched to a gene: 4. This CDR3 spans 16 amino acids. Germline-derived CDR1 and CDR2 are LGHNA and YSLEER. Here the CDR3 DNA reads TGCGCCAGCAGCCTGGGACTAGCGACTAACACCGGGGAGCTGTTTTTT. Its translation: CASSLGLATNTGELFF.